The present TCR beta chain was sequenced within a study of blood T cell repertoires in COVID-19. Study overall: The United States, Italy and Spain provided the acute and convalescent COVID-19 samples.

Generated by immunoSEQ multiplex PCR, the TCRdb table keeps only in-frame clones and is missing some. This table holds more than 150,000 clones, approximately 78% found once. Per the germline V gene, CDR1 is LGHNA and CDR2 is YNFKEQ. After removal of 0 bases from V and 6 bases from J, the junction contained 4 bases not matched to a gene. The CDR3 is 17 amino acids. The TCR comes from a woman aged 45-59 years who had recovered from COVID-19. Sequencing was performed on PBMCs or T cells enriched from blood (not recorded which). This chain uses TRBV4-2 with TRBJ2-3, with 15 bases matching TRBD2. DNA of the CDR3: TGTGCCAGCAGCCAAGATGGACTAGCGGGAGGGCGCGATACGCAGTATTTT. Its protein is CASSQDGLAGGRDTQYF.